Listed here are 11 T cell receptor beta chains from one sample, sequenced in a study of cytomegalovirus exposure and HLA in healthy donors. Amplification used 60 Vbeta primers and 13 Jbeta primers. Libraries were prepared by immunoSEQ multiplex PCR; TCRdb keeps only in-frame clonotypes and omits some of them. The sample consists of about 92,000 clones, over 75% of them appearing once. The sample consisted of PBMCs. These receptors originate from a girl aged 2-10 years in good health and CMV-seropositive.

This chain links TRBV16 with TRBJ1-1; TRBD1 matches at 7 bases. The germline V gene has CDR1 KGHSY and CDR2 FQNENV. The CDR3 is 12 amino acids. The V gene end was trimmed by 3 bases and the J gene end by 6 bases; junction bases not matched to a gene: 1. The CDR3 sequence is CASSQQGAEAFF. The DNA of the CDR3 is TGTGCCAGCAGCCAGCAGGGGGCTGAAGCTTTCTTT.

The chain has TRBV4-3 and TRBJ1-1; D gene ambiguous. CDR1 and CDR2 (germline): LGHNA, YSLEER. Deletions cut 1 base from V and 4 bases from J, with 16 bases between. The CDR3 is 16 residues long. CDR3 nucleotides: TGCGCCAGCAGCCAAGCTCCGACGGTCCGGGGCACTGAAGCTTTCTTT. It codes for CASSQAPTVRGTEAFF.

This clone appeared a single time. The gene calls are TRBV6-5 and TRBJ2-5; D might be TRBD2 (6 bases). The germline gives CDR1 MNHEY, CDR2 SVGAGI. The CDR3 runs 13 residues. V lost 6 bases and J lost 2, with 10 bases in between. The CDR3 nucleotides read TGTGCCAGCAGCTTAGCGGCTCAAGAGACCCAGTACTTC. It codes for CASSLAAQETQYF.

The gene calls are TRBV6-5 and TRBJ1-1, with D perhaps TRBD1 (5 bases). The V end lost 4 bases, the J end lost 5 bases, and 20 bases lay between the germline ends. The CDR3 totals 16 residues. Germline V gene sequence: CDR1 MNHEY, CDR2 SVGAGI. DNA of the CDR3: TGTGCCAGCAGTTCACCACCGATGACAGCTTGGACTGAAGCTTTCTTT. Encoded protein: CASSSPPMTAWTEAFF.

This chain connects TRBV27 to TRBJ2-7; 7 bases line up with TRBD1. J was trimmed by 2 bases and V by 6 bases; bases with no gene match: 7. The CDR3 covers 14 residues. CDR1 is MNHEY and CDR2 is SMNVEV in the germline V gene (reference sequence). The CDR3 region is CASRTPGQTYEQYF. In DNA, the CDR3 is TGTGCCAGCAGGACCCCGGGACAGACCTACGAGCAGTACTTC.

The chain is built from TRBV28 and TRBJ1-5; 7 bases are shared with TRBD1. The CDR3 runs to 14 residues. Germline CDR1 reads MDHEN; CDR2 reads SYDVKM. Trimming took 9 bases from V and 3 from J; bases not matched to a gene: 8. The CDR3 loop reads CASQVGQDNQPQHF. As DNA, the CDR3 is TGTGCCAGTCAAGTCGGACAGGACAATCAGCCCCAGCATTTT.

The chain recombines TRBV6-5 with TRBJ1-1, with D hard to call. Germline-derived CDR1 and CDR2 are MNHEY and SVGAGI. V was trimmed by 3 bases and J by 0 bases, leaving 14 bases between them. The CDR3 is made up of 16 amino acids. CDR3 sequence reads: CASSYRQTYMNTEAFF. In nucleotides, the CDR3 is TGTGCCAGCAGTTATCGGCAGACATACATGAACACTGAAGCTTTCTTT.

This chain uses TRBV30 with TRBJ2-5; D might be TRBD1 (7 bases). V lost 4 bases to trimming and J lost 4 bases, with 10 bases between them. Germline assignment: CDR1 GTSNPN and CDR2 SVGIG (reference sequence). This CDR3 is built from 12 residues. CDR3 protein: CAWMQGGETQYF. CDR3 in DNA: TGTGCCTGGATGCAGGGGGGAGAGACCCAGTACTTC.

The chain is built from TRBV10-3 and TRBJ2-7; 8 nucleotides agree with TRBD1. The CDR3 sequence is 15 residues long. Germline V gives CDR1 ENHRY, CDR2 SYGVKD. Trimming at V came to 0 bases and at J to 2 bases, leaving 3 bases not matched to a gene. CDR3 in DNA: TGTGCCATCAGTGAGTCCGGGACAGGTACCTACGAGCAGTACTTC. This gives the protein CAISESGTGTYEQYF.

The genes are TRBV15 and TRBJ1-1; D remains unclear. Trimming cost V 0 bases and J 2 bases, with 10 bases left between them. The CDR3 loop spans 15 amino acids. Per the germline V gene, CDR1 is LNHNV and CDR2 is YYDKDF (reference sequence). In DNA form, the CDR3 reads TGTGCCACCAGCAGAGATCTGGAGGTAAACACTGAAGCTTTCTTT. Its translation: CATSRDLEVNTEAFF.

V and J are TRBV10-2 and TRBJ2-5, with 15 bases aligning to TRBD2. V gave up 0 bases and J gave up 0 bases; unmatched junction bases: 5. Germline CDR1 is WSHSY and CDR2 is SAAADI. The CDR3 has 19 residues. CDR3 in amino acids: CASSESSGTSGRYQETQYF. The CDR3 coding sequence is TGCGCCAGCAGTGAGTCCTCCGGGACTAGCGGGAGGTACCAAGAGACCCAGTACTTC.